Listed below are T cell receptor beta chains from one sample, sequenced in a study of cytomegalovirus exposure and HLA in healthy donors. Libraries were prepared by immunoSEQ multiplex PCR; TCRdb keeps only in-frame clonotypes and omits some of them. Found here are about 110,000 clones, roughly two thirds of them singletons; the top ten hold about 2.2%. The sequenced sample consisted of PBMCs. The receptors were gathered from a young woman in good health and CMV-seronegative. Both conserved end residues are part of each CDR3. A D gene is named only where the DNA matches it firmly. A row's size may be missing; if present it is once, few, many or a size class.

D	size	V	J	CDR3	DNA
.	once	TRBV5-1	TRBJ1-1	CASSGGGNMNTEAFF	TGCGCCAGCAGTGGAGGAGGGAATATGAACACTGAAGCTTTCTTT
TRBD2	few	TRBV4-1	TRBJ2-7	CASSPTSGRGEQYF	TGCGCCAGCAGCCCGACTAGCGGGAGAGGCGAGCAGTACTTC
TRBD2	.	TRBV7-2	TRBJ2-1	CASSLRGGNEQFF	TGTGCCAGCAGCCTACGGGGGGGTAATGAGCAGTTCTTC
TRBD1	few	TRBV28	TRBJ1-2	CASSQGQGYGYTF	TGTGCCAGCAGCCAGGGACAGGGCTATGGCTACACCTTC
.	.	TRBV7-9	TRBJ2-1	CASSARDFYNEQFF	TGTGCCAGCAGCGCCCGGGACTTCTACAATGAGCAGTTCTTC
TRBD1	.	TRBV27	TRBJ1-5	CASSLGQGSDSNQPQHF	TGTGCCAGCAGTTTAGGACAGGGATCAGATAGCAATCAGCCCCAGCATTTT
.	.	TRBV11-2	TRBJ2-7	CASSLYGNTDFDEQYF	TGTGCCAGCAGCTTATACGGGAATACCGATTTCGACGAGCAGTACTTC
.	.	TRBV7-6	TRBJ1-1	CASSSGVGTEAFF	TGTGCCAGCAGCTCAGGGGTTGGCACTGAAGCTTTCTTT
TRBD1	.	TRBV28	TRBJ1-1	CASNRGTANTEAFF	TGTGCCAGCAACAGAGGGACAGCGAACACTGAAGCTTTCTTT
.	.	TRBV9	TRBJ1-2	CASSDGGMVDGYTF	TGTGCCAGCAGCGACGGAGGTATGGTGGATGGCTACACCTTC
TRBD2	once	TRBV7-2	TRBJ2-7	CASSLGLAGNSYEQYF	TGTGCCAGCAGCTTAGGGCTAGCGGGAAACTCCTACGAGCAGTACTTC